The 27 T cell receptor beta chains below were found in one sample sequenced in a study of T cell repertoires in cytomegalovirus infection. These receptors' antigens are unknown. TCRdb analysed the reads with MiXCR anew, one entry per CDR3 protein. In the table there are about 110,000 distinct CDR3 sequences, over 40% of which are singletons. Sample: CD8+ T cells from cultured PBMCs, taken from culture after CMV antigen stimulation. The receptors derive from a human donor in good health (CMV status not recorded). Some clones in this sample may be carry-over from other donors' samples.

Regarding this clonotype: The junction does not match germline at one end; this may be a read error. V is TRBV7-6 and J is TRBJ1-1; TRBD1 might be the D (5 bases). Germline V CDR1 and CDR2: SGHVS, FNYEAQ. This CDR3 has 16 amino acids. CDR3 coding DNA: TGTGCCGGCAGCTCCACCGACAGACCCTCGAACACTGAAGCTTTCTTT. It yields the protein CAGSSTDRPSNTEAFF.

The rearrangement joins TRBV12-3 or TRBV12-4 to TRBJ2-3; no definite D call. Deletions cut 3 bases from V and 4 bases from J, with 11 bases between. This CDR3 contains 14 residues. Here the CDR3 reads CASSFRLSPDTQYF. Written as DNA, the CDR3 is TGTGCCAGCAGTTTCAGACTTTCCCCAGATACGCAGTATTTT.

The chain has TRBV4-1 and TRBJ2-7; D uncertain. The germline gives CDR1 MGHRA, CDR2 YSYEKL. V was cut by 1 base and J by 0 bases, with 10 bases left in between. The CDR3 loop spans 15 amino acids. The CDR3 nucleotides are TGCGCCAGCAGCCAAGTAGGCAGCGACTCCTACGAGCAGTACTTC. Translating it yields CASSQVGSDSYEQYF.

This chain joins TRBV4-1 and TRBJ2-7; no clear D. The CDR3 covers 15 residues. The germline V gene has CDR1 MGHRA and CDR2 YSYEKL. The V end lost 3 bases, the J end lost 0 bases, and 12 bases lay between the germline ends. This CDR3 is CASSHMPSGSYEQYF. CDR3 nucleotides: TGCGCCAGCAGCCATATGCCTTCGGGCTCCTACGAGCAGTACTTC.

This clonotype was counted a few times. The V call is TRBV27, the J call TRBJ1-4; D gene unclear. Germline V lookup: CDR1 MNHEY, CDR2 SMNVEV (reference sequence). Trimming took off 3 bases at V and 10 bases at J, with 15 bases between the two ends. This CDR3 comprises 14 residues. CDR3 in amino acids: CASSFGLGIGKLFF. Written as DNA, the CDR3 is TGTGCCAGCAGTTTTGGGCTCGGGATTGGAAAACTGTTTTTT.

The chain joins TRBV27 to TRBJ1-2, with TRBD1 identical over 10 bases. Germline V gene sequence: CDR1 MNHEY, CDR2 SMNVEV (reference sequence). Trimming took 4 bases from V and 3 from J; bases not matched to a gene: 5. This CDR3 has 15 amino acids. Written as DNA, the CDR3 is TGTGCCAGCAGTTCGGGACAGGGGACATACTATGGCTACACCTTC. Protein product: CASSSGQGTYYGYTF.

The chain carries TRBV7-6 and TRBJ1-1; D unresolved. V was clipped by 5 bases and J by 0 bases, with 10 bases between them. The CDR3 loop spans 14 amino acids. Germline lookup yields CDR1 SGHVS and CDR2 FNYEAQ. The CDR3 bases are TGTGCCAGCAGCCCCGAAGTTATGAACACTGAAGCTTTCTTT. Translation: CASSPEVMNTEAFF.

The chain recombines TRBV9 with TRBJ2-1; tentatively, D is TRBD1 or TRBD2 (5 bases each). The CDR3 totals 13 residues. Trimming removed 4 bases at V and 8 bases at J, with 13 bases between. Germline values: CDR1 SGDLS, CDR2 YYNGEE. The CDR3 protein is CASSPSGRDEQFF. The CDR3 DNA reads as TGTGCCAGCAGCCCTTCGGGGCGGGATGAGCAGTTCTTC.

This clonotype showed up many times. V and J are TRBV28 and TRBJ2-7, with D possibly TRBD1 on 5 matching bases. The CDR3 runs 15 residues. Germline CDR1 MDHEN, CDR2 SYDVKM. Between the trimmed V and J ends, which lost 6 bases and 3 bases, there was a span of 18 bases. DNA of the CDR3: TGTGCCAGCAGCCCAGACAGTCCTCGATACTACGAGCAGTACTTC. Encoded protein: CASSPDSPRYYEQYF.

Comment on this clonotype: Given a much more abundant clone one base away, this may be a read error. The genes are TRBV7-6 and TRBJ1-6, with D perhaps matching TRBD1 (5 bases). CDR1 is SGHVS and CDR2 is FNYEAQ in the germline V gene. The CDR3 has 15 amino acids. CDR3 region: CDSSLGWGSESPLHF. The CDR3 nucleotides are TGTGACAGCAGCCTCGGTTGGGGGTCGGAGTCACCCCTCCACTTT.

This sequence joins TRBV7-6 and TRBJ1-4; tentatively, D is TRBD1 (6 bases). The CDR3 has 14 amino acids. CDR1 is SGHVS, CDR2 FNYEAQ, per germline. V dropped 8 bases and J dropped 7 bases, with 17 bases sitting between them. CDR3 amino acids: CASRDTGRIEKLFF. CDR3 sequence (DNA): TGTGCCAGCCGTGATACAGGGAGAATTGAAAAACTGTTTTTT.

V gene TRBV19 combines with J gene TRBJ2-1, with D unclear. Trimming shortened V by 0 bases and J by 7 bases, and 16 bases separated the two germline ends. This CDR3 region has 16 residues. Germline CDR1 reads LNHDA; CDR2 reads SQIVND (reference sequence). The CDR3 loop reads CASSIDETSERNEQFF. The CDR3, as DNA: TGTGCCAGTAGTATAGATGAGACGTCGGAGAGGAATGAGCAGTTCTTC.

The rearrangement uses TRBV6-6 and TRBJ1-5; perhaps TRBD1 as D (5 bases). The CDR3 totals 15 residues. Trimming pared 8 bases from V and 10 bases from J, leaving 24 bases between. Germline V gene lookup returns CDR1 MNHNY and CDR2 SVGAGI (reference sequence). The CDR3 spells CASEPSRDSGDPQHF. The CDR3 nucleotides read TGTGCCAGCGAACCGTCGAGGGACTCGGGGGATCCCCAGCATTTT.

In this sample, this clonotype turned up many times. In DNA form, the CDR3 reads TGTGCCAGCAGGAACAGGGGAATCAGTGGGGCCAACGTCCTGACTTTC. Translated: CASRNRGISGANVLTF. The V call is TRBV2, the J call TRBJ2-6, with 7 bases matching TRBD1. V was pared by 6 bases and J by 3 bases, with 8 bases of the junction left unmatched. The CDR3 covers 16 residues. CDR1 and CDR2 (germline): SNHLY, FYNNEI.

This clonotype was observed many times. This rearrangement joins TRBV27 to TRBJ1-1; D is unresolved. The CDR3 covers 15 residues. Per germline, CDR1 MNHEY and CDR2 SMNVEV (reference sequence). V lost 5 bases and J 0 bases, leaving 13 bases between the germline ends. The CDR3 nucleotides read TGTGCCAGCAGTACATGGGAGAGCATGAACACTGAAGCTTTCTTT. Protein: CASSTWESMNTEAFF.

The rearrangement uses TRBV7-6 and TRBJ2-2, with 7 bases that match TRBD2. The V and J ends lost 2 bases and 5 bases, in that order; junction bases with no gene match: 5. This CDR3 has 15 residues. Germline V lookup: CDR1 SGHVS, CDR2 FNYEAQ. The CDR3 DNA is TGTGCCAGCAGCTTACTGATCGGGGGGACCGGGGAGCTGTTTTTT. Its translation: CASSLLIGGTGELFF.

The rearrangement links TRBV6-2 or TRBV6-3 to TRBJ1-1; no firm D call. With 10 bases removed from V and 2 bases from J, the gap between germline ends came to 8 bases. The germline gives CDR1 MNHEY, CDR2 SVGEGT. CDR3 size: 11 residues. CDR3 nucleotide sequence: TGTGCCACACAACTAAACACTGAAGCTTTCTTT. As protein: CATQLNTEAFF.

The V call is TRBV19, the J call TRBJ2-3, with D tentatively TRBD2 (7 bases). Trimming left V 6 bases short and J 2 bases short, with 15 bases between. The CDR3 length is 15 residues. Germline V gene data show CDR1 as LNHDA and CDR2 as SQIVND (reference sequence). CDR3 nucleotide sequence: TGTGCCAGTAGCGTGGTCGGGGGGCCCACAGATACGCAGTATTTT. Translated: CASSVVGGPTDTQYF.

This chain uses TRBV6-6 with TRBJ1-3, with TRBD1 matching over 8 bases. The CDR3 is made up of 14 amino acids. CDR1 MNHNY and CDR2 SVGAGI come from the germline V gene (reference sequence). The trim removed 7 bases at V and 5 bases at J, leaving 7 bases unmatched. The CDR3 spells CASIARTGRNTIYF. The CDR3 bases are TGTGCCAGCATTGCCAGGACAGGGAGAAACACCATATATTTT.

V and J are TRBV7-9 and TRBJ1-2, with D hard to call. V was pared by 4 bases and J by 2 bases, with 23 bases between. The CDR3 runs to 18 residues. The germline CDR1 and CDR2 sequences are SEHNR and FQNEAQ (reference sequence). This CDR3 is CASSSDPQTSTLNYGYTF. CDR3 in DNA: TGTGCCAGCAGCTCCGACCCCCAGACCTCGACATTAAACTATGGCTACACCTTC. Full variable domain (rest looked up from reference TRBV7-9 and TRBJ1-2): DTGVSQNPRHKITKRGQNVTFRCDPISEHNRLYWYRQTLGQGPEFLTYFQNEAQLEKSRLLSDRFSAERPKGSFSTLEIQRTEQGDSAMYLCASSSDPQTSTLNYGYTFGSGTRLTVV.

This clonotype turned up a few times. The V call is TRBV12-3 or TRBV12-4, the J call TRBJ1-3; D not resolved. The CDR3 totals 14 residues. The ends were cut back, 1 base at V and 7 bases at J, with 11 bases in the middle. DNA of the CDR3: TGTGCCAGCAGTTTAGGCCCGCCTGCTAACACCATATATTTT. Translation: CASSLGPPANTIYF.

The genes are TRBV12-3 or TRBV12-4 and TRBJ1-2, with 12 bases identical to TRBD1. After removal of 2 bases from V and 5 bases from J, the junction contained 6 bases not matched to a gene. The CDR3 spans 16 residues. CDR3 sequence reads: CASSLWGQGARYGYTF. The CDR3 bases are TGTGCCAGCAGTTTATGGGGACAGGGGGCGCGGTATGGCTACACCTTC.

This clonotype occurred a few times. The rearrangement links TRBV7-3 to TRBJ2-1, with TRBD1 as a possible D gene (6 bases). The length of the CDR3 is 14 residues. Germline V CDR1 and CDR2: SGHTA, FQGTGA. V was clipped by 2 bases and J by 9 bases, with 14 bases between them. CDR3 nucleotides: TGTGCCAGCAGCTTATTAGGGGACAACAGTGAGCAGTTCTTC. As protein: CASSLLGDNSEQFF.

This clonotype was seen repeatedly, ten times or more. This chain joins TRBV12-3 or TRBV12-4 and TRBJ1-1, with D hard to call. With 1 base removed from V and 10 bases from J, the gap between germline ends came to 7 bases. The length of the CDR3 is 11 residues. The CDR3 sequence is CASSLGELAFF. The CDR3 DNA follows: TGTGCCAGCAGTTTAGGAGAATTAGCTTTCTTT.

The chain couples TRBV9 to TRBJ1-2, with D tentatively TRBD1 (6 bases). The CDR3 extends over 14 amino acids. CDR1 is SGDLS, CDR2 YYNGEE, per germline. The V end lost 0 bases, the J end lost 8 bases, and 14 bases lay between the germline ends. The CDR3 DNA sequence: TGTGCCAGCAGCGTAGCCCCGGGACACCAAGGCTACACCTTC. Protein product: CASSVAPGHQGYTF.

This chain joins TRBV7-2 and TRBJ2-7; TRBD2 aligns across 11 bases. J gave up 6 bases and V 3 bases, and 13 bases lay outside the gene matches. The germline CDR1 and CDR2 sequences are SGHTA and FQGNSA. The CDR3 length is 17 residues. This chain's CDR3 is CASSLWTSGSLSAEQYF. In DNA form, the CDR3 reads TGTGCCAGCAGCTTGTGGACTAGCGGGTCCCTTTCGGCCGAGCAGTACTTC.

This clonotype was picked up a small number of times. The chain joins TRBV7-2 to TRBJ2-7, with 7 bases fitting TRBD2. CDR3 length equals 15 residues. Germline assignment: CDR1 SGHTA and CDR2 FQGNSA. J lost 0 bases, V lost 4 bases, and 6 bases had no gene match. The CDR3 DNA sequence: TGTGCCAGCAGCTATCGGCGGGGGTCCTCCTACGAGCAGTACTTC. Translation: CASSYRRGSSYEQYF.